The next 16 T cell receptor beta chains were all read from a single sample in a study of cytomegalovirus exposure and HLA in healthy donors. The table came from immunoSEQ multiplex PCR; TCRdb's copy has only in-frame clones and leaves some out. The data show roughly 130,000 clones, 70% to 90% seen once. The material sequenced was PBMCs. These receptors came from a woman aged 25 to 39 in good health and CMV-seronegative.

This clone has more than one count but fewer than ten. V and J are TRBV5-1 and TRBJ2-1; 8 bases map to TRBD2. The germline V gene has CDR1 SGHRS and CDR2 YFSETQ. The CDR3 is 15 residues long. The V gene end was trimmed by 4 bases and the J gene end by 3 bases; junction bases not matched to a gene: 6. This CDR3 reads CASSANAGGYNEQFF. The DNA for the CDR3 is TGCGCCAGCAGCGCTAACGCGGGGGGCTACAATGAGCAGTTCTTC.

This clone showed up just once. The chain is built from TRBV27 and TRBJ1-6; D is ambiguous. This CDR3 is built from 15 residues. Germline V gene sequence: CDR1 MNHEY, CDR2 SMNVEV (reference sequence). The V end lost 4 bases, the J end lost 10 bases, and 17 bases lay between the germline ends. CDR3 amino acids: CASSSDTTGESPLHF. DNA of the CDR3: TGTGCCAGCAGTTCCGATACCACGGGAGAGTCACCCCTCCACTTT.

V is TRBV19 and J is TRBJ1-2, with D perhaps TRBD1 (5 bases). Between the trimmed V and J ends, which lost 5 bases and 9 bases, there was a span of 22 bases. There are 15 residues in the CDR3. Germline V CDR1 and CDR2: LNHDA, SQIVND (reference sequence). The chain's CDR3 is CASSLQGAGKDRYTF. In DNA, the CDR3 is TGTGCCAGTAGTCTTCAGGGCGCCGGCAAAGATCGCTACACCTTC.

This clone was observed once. CDR3 DNA: TGTGCCAGCAGTCAGGACAGGAGCACAGATACGCAGTATTTT. Translated: CASSQDRSTDTQYF. This chain links TRBV2 with TRBJ2-3, with 7 bases lining up with TRBD1. The CDR3 is 14 amino acids. The germline V gene encodes CDR1 SNHLY and CDR2 FYNNEI. After removal of 5 bases from V and 0 bases from J, the junction contained 2 bases not matched to a gene.

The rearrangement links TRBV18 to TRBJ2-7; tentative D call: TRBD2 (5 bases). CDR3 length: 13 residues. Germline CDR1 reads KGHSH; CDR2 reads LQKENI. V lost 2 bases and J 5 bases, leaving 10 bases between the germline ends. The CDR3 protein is CASSPMGSHEQYF. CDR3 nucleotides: TGTGCCAGCTCACCAATGGGGAGCCACGAGCAGTACTTC.

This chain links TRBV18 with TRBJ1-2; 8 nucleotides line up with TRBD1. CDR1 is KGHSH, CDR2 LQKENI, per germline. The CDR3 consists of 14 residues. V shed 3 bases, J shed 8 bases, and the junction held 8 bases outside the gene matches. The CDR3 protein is CASSPDRATGGYTF. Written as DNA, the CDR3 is TGTGCCAGCTCACCGGACAGGGCGACGGGCGGCTACACCTTC.

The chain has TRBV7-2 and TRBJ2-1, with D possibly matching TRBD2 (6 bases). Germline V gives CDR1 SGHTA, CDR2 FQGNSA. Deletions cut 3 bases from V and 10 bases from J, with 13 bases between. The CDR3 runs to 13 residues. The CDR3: CASSFYLAGEQFF. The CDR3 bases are TGTGCCAGCAGCTTTTACTTGGCGGGGGAGCAGTTCTTC.

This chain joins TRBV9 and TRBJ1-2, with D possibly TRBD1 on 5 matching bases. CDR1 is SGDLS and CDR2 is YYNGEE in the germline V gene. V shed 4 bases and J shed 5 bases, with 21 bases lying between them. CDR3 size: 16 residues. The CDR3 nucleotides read TGTGCCAGCAGCCCTATTGCGGGGCGAGGATTTTATGGCTACACCTTC. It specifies CASSPIAGRGFYGYTF.

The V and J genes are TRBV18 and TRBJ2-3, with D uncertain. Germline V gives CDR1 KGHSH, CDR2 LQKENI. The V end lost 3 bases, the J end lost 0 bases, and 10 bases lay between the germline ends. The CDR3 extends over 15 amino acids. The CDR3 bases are TGTGCCAGCTCACCCGGCGCGGCAAGCACAGATACGCAGTATTTT. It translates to CASSPGAASTDTQYF.

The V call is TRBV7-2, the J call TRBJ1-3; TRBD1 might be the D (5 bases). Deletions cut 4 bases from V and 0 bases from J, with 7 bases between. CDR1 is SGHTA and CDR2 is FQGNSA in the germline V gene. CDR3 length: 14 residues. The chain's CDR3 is CASSSGISGNTIYF. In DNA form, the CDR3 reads TGTGCCAGCAGCTCAGGGATCTCTGGAAACACCATATATTTT.

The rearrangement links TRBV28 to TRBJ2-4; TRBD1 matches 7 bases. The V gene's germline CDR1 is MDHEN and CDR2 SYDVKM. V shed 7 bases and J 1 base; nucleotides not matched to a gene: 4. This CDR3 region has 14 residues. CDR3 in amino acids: CASTQQGAKNIQYF. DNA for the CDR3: TGTGCCAGCACCCAACAGGGGGCCAAAAACATTCAGTACTTC.

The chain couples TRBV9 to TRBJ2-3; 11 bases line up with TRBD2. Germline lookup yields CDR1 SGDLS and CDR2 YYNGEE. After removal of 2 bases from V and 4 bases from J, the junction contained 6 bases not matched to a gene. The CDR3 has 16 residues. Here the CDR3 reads CASSVTSGARPDTQYF. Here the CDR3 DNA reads TGTGCCAGCAGCGTGACTAGCGGGGCCCGACCAGATACGCAGTATTTT. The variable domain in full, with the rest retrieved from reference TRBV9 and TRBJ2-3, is DSGVTQTPKHLITATGQRVTLRCSPRSGDLSVYWYQQSLDQGLQFLIQYYNGEERAKGNILERFSAQQFPDLHSELNLSSLELGDSALYFCASSVTSGARPDTQYFGPGTRLTVL.

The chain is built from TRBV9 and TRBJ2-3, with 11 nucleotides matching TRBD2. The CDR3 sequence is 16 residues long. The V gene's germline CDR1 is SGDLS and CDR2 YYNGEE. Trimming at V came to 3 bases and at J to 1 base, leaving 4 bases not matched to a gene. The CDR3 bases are TGTGCCAGCAGCGCCGAACTAGCGGGGGGCACAGATACGCAGTATTTT. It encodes CASSAELAGGTDTQYF. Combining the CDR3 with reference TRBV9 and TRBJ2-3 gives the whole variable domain DSGVTQTPKHLITATGQRVTLRCSPRSGDLSVYWYQQSLDQGLQFLIQYYNGEERAKGNILERFSAQQFPDLHSELNLSSLELGDSALYFCASSAELAGGTDTQYFGPGTRLTVL.

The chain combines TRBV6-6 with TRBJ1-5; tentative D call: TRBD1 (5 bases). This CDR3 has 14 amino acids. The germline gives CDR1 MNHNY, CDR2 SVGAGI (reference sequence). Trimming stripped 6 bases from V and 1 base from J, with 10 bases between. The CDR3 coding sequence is TGTGCCAGCAGCGTAGGGGCCAGCAATCAGCCCCAGCATTTT. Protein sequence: CASSVGASNQPQHF.

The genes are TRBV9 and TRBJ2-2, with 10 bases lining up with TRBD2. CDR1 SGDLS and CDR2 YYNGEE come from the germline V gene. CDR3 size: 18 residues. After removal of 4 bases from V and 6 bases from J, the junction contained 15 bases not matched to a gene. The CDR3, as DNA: TGTGCCAGCAGCCGGGCGGGAGGGACTAGCGTTGCCTCCGGGGAGCTGTTTTTT. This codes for CASSRAGGTSVASGELFF. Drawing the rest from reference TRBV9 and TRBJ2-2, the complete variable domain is DSGVTQTPKHLITATGQRVTLRCSPRSGDLSVYWYQQSLDQGLQFLIQYYNGEERAKGNILERFSAQQFPDLHSELNLSSLELGDSALYFCASSRAGGTSVASGELFFGEGSRLTVL.

CDR3 DNA sequence: TGTGCCAGCTTAGGACAGGAGAATCAGCCCCAGCATTTT. It encodes CASLGQENQPQHF. The J gene is TRBJ1-5, the V gene TRBV6-6; 7 nucleotides line up with TRBD1. Germline CDR1 MNHNY, CDR2 SVGAGI (reference sequence). CDR3 length: 13 residues. V shed 8 bases, J shed 4 bases, and the junction held 5 bases outside the gene matches.